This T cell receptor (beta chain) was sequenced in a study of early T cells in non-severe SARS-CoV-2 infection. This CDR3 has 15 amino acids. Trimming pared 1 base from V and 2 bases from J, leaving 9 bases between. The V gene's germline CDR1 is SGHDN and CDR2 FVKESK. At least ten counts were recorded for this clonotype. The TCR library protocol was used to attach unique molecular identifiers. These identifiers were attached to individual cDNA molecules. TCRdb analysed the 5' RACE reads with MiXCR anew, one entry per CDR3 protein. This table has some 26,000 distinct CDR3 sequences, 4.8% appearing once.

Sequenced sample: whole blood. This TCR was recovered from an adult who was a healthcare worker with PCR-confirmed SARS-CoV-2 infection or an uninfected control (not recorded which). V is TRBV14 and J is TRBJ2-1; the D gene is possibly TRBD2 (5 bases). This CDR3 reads CASSQVKRPYNEQFF. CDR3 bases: TGTGCCAGCAGCCAAGTTAAGCGGCCCTACAATGAGCAGTTCTTC.